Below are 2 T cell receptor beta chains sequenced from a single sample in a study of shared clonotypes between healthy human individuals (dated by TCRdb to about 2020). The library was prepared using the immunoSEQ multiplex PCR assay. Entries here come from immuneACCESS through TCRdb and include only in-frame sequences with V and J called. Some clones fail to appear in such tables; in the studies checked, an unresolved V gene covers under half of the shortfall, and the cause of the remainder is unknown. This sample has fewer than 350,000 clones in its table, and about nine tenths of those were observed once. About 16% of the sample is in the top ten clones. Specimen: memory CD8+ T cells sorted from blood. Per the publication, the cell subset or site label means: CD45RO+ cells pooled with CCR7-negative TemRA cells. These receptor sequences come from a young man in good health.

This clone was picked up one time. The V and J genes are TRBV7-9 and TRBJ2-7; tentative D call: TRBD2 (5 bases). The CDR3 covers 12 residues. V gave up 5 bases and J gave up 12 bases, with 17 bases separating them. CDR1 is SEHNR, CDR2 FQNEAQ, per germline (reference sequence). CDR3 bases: TGTGCCAGCAGCCAATTAGGCGGACTCCGGTACTTC. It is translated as CASSQLGGLRYF.

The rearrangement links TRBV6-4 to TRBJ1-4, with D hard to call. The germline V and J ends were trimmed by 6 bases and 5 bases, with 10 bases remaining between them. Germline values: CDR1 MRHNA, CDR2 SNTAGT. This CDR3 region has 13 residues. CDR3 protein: CASSEVENEKLFF. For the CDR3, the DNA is TGTGCCAGCAGCGAAGTTGAGAATGAAAAACTGTTTTTT.